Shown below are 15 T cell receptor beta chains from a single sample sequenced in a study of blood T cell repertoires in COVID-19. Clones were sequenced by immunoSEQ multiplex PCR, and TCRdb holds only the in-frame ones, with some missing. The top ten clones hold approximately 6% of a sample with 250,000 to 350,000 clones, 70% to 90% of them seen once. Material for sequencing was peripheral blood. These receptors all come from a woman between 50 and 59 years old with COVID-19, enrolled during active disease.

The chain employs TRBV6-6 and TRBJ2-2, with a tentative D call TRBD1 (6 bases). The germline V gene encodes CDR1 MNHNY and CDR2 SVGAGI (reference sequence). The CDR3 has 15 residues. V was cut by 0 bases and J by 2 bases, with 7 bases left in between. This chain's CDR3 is CASSYSGGNTGELFF. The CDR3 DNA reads TGTGCCAGCAGTTACTCAGGGGGTAACACCGGGGAGCTGTTTTTT.

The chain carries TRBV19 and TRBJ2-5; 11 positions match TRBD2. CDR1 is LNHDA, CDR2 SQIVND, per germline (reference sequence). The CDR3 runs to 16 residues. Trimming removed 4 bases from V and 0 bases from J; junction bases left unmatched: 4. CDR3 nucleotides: TGTGCCAGTAGTACAGATAGCGGGAGGGACCAAGAGACCCAGTACTTC. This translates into CASSTDSGRDQETQYF.

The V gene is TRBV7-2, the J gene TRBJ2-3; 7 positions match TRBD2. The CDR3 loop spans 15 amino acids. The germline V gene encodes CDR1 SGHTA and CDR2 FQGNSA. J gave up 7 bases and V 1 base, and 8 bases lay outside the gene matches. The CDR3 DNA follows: TGTGCCAGCAGCTTAGGAGGGACTACTGAATATACGCAGTATTTT. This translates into CASSLGGTTEYTQYF.

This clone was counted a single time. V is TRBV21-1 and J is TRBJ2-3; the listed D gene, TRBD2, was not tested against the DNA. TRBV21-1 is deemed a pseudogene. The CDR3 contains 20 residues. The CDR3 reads CASHRTDRDYPAYPMSTQYF. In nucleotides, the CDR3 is TGTGCCAGCCATAGGACGGACCGGGACTATCCCGCCTACCCGATGAGTACGCAGTATTTT.

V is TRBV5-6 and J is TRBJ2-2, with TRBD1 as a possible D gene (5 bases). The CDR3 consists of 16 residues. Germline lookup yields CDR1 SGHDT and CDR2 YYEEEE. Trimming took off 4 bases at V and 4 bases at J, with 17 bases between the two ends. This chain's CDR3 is CASSPGLLTATGELFF. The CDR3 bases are TGTGCCAGCAGCCCTGGCTTATTGACAGCCACCGGGGAGCTGTTTTTT. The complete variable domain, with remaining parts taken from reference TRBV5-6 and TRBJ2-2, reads DAGVTQSPTHLIKTRGQQVTLRCSPKSGHDTVSWYQQALGQGPQFIFQYYEEEERQRGNFPDRFSGHQFPNYSSELNVNALLLGDSALYLCASSPGLLTATGELFFGEGSRLTVL.

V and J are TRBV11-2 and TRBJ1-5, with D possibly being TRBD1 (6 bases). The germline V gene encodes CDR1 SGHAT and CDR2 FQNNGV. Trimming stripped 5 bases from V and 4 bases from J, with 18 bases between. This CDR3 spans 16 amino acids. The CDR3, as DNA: TGTGCCAGCAGCAGCAGCAGGGGTGCGCTTAATCAGCCCCAGCATTTT. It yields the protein CASSSSRGALNQPQHF.

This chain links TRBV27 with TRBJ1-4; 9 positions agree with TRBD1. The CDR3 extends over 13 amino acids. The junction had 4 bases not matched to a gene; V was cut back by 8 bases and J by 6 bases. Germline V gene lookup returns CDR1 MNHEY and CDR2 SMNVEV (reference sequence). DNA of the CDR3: TGTGCCAGCCAGAGGACAGGGGATGAAAAACTGTTTTTT. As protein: CASQRTGDEKLFF. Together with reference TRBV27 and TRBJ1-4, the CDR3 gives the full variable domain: EAQVTQNPRYLITVTGKKLTVTCSQNMNHEYMSWYRQDPGLGLRQIYYSMNVEVTDKGDVPEGYKVSRKEKRNFPLILESPSPNQTSLYFCASQRTGDEKLFFGSGTQLSVL.

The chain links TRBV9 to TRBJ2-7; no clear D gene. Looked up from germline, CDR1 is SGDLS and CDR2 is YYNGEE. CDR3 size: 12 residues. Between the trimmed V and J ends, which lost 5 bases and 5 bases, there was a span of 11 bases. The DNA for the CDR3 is TGTGCCAGCAGTTCCCTACCTAACGAGCAGTACTTC. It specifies CASSSLPNEQYF.

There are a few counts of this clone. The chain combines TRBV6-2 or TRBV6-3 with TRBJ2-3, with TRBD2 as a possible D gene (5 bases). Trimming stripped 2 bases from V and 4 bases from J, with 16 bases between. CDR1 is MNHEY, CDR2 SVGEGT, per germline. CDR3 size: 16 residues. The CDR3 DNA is TGTGCCAGCAGTTACCAAAGCGGAGGCTTGGCAGATACGCAGTATTTT. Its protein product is CASSYQSGGLADTQYF.

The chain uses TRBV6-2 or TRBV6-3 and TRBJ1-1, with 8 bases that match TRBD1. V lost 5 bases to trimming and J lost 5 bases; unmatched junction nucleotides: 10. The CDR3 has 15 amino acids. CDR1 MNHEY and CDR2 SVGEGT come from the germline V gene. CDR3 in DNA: TGTGCCAGCAGTAAAGGGACAGGTATGAGTACTGAAGCTTTCTTT. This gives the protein CASSKGTGMSTEAFF.

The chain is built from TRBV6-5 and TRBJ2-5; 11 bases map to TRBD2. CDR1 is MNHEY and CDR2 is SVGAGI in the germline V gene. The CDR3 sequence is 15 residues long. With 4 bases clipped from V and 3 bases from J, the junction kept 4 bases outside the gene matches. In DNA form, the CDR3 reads TGTGCCAGCAGTTTCGGGACTAGCGGAGAAGAGACCCAGTACTTC. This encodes CASSFGTSGEETQYF.

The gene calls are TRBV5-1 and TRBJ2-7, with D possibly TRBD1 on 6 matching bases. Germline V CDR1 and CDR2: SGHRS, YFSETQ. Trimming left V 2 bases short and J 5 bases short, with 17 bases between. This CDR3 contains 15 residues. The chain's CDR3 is CASSFGQPNLDEQYF. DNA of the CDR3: TGCGCCAGCAGCTTTGGACAGCCGAACCTCGACGAGCAGTACTTC.

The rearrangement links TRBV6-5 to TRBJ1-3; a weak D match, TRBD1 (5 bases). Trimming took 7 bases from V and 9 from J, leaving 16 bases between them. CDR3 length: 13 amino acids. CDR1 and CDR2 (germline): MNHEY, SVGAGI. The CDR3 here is CASISDRRATIYF. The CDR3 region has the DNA TGTGCCAGCATCAGTGACAGACGTGCCACCATATATTTT.

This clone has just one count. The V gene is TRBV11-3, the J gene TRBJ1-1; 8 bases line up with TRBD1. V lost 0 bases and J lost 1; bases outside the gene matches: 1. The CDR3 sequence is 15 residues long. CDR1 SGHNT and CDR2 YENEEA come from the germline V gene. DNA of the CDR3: TGTGCCAGCAGCTTAGAGGACAGGGCGAACACTGAAGCTTTCTTT. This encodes CASSLEDRANTEAFF.

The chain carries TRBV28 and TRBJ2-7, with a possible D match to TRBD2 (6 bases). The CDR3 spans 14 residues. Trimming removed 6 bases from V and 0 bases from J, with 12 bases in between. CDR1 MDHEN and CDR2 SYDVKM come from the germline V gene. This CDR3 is CASRLRDVSYEQYF. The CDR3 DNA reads TGTGCCAGCAGGCTGCGGGATGTCTCCTACGAGCAGTACTTC.